This T cell receptor (beta chain) originates from a study of T cells in Graves' hyperthyroidism and ophthalmopathy. This clonotype was recorded once. The investigators amplified TCR beta CDR3 regions from RNA transcripts. First-round RT-PCR with HTBI primers amplified the TCR CDR3 region. Each CDR3 protein is one row after TCRdb ran MiXCR on the multiplex PCR reads. The table shows 300,000 to 450,000 distinct CDR3 sequences, with 15% to 17% occurring only once. The source material was blood. The sequence derives from a woman aged 18-35 years with Graves' hyperthyroidism that later progressed to Graves' ophthalmopathy.

CDR3 sequence (DNA): TGTGCCACAAAGTTGGAGGCTGGGGCCGGGGAGCTGTTTTTT. It specifies CATKLEAGAGELFF. V and J are TRBV11-2 and TRBJ2-2; tentatively, D is TRBD2 (5 bases). With 10 bases removed from V and 6 bases from J, the gap between germline ends came to 18 bases. The CDR3 consists of 14 residues. Germline V gene lookup returns CDR1 SGHAT and CDR2 FQNNGV.